These 27 T cell receptor beta chains share one sample of origin, sequenced in a study of blood T cell repertoires in COVID-19. Only in-frame clones appear in the TCRdb table, and some are missing; sequencing was by immunoSEQ multiplex PCR. Here the sample spans some 300,000 clones, around four fifths being singletons. Source material: peripheral blood. All receptors come from a woman in her forties or fifties with active or convalescent COVID-19.

The rearrangement joins TRBV5-4 to TRBJ1-4; D perhaps matches TRBD1 (5 bases). Germline lookup yields CDR1 SGHNT and CDR2 YYREEE (reference sequence). V was pared by 0 bases and J by 4 bases, with 13 bases between. The CDR3 loop spans 16 amino acids. The CDR3 spells CASSLGGGAVNEKLFF. DNA of the CDR3: TGTGCCAGCAGCTTGGGGGGCGGGGCTGTTAATGAAAAACTGTTTTTT.

The J gene is TRBJ1-2, the V gene TRBV6-6; the D gene is possibly TRBD1 (5 bases). This CDR3 spans 13 amino acids. CDR1 and CDR2 (germline): MNHNY, SVGAGI (reference sequence). Trimming removed 3 bases at V and 6 bases at J, with 11 bases between. The CDR3 protein is CASSYSGPDGYTF. As DNA, the CDR3 is TGTGCCAGCAGTTATTCAGGGCCCGATGGCTACACCTTC.

The chain employs TRBV5-1 and TRBJ2-4, with 7 positions matching TRBD2. This CDR3 is 15 amino acids long. CDR1 is SGHRS and CDR2 is YFSETQ in the germline V gene. The J segment lost 0 bases and the V segment lost 4 bases, leaving 4 bases of the junction unmatched. CDR3 nucleotide sequence: TGCGCCAGCAGCCCGGGAGGTGGAGCCAAAAACATTCAGTACTTC. Translation gives CASSPGGGAKNIQYF. Using reference TRBV5-1 and TRBJ2-4 for the parts outside the CDR3, the full variable domain is KAGVTQTPRYLIKTRGQQVTLSCSPISGHRSVSWYQQTPGQGLQFLFEYFSETQRNKGNFPGRFSGRQFSNSRSEMNVSTLELGDSALYLCASSPGGGAKNIQYFGAGTRLSVL.

This rearrangement joins TRBV5-1 to TRBJ1-1; TRBD1 might be the D (5 bases). Deletions cut 5 bases from V and 1 base from J, with 12 bases between. Per germline, CDR1 SGHRS and CDR2 YFSETQ. The CDR3 sequence is 14 residues long. CDR3 sequence reads: CASRSGTQNTEAFF. The CDR3 DNA is TGCGCCAGCAGGTCCGGGACTCAGAACACTGAAGCTTTCTTT.

The table lists this clone with a few counts. The chain is built from TRBV6-5 and TRBJ1-3; tentatively, D is TRBD1 (5 bases). Trimming left V 7 bases short and J 3 bases short, with 13 bases between. Germline V lookup: CDR1 MNHEY, CDR2 SVGAGI. The CDR3 contains 14 residues. In DNA, the CDR3 is TGTGCCAGCAAAGCAGGGTTTGTTGGAAACACCATATATTTT. This translates into CASKAGFVGNTIYF.

The chain has TRBV29-1 and TRBJ2-3, with 10 nucleotides matching TRBD2. This CDR3 is 15 amino acids long. Germline-derived CDR1 and CDR2 are SQVTM and ANQGSEA. Losses at the gene ends were 7 bases for V and 3 bases for J; bases not matched to a gene: 10. CDR3 sequence reads: CSAGNSGRRTDTQYF. The CDR3 DNA reads as TGCAGCGCTGGAAATAGCGGGAGGAGGACAGATACGCAGTATTTT.

The chain employs TRBV7-9 and TRBJ2-1, with 9 positions matching TRBD2. Trimming cost V 6 bases and J 4 bases; bases outside gene matches: 4. Germline lookup yields CDR1 SEHNR and CDR2 FQNEAQ (reference sequence). This CDR3 spans 14 amino acids. The CDR3 protein is CASRRTSAYNEQFF. DNA for the CDR3: TGTGCCAGCAGAAGGACTAGCGCTTACAATGAGCAGTTCTTC.

As to this clone: Within the sample, other DNA sequences also encode this same CDR3. The chain combines TRBV5-6 with TRBJ2-5; D call uncertain. Trimming removed 1 base at V and 5 bases at J, with 3 bases between. CDR1 and CDR2 from the germline V gene are SGHDT and YYEEEE. CDR3 length: 11 residues. For the CDR3, the DNA is TGTGCCAGCAGCTTGCGGGAGACCCAGTACTTC. Translation gives CASSLRETQYF.

This rearrangement joins TRBV10-3 to TRBJ2-3; 7 bases are a match to TRBD1. Trimming took 2 bases from V and 3 from J; bases not matched to a gene: 11. This CDR3 is built from 17 residues. Germline CDR1 and CDR2: ENHRY and SYGVKD. CDR3 in amino acids: CAISERGLRSGTDTQYF. CDR3 DNA: TGTGCCATCAGTGAGAGGGGGCTTCGATCAGGGACAGATACGCAGTATTTT.

The V gene is TRBV28, the J gene TRBJ2-4; TRBD1 matches at 7 bases. V lost 4 bases, J lost 1 base, and 16 bases stayed unmatched. CDR1 is MDHEN, CDR2 SYDVKM, per germline. The CDR3 covers 19 residues. The CDR3 is CASSSAGTANARAKNIQYF. CDR3 in DNA: TGTGCCAGCAGTTCAGCCGGGACAGCAAATGCCAGGGCCAAAAACATTCAGTACTTC. The full variable domain, in which reference TRBV28 and TRBJ2-4 provide the parts outside the CDR3, is DVKVTQSSRYLVKRTGEKVFLECVQDMDHENMFWYRQDPGLGLRLIYFSYDVKMKEKGDIPEGYSVSREKKERFSLILESASTNQTSMYLCASSSAGTANARAKNIQYFGAGTRLSVL.

The V call is TRBV15, the J call TRBJ1-1, with D unresolved. CDR3 length: 15 amino acids. With 5 bases removed from V and 4 bases from J, the gap between germline ends came to 17 bases. CDR1 and CDR2 (germline): LNHNV, YYDKDF (reference sequence). CDR3 coding DNA: TGTGCCACCAGCCGACAAATCTCGGGAGGCACTGAAGCTTTCTTT. Its translation: CATSRQISGGTEAFF.

The DNA of the CDR3 is TGTGCCAGCAGCTCCCGGGGGACGAACACTGAAGCTTTCTTT. Translation gives CASSSRGTNTEAFF. This sequence joins TRBV7-9 and TRBJ1-1, with D tentatively TRBD1 (5 bases). Germline CDR1 reads SEHNR; CDR2 reads FQNEAQ (reference sequence). Trimming left V 4 bases short and J 1 base short, with 10 bases between. CDR3 length: 14 amino acids.

This clone came up once. This chain uses TRBV19 with TRBJ1-5; D is perhaps TRBD1 (6 bases). Trimming took 4 bases from V and 3 from J, leaving 37 bases between them. The CDR3 loop spans 23 amino acids. From germline, CDR1 is LNHDA and CDR2 SQIVND (reference sequence). This chain's CDR3 is CASSKPVVSRRRGWFIFNQPQHF. The CDR3 bases are TGTGCCAGTAGTAAGCCAGTAGTATCGAGGCGCAGGGGTTGGTTTATTTTCAATCAGCCCCAGCATTTT. Based on the CDR3 plus reference TRBV19 and TRBJ1-5, the full variable domain is DGGITQSPKYLFRKEGQNVTLSCEQNLNHDAMYWYRQDPGQGLRLIYYSQIVNDFQKGDIAEGYSVSREKKESFPLTVTSAQKNPTAFYLCASSKPVVSRRRGWFIFNQPQHFGDGTRLSIL.

Here the CDR3 reads CSASAGGPGEQFF. The CDR3 DNA reads TGCAGTGCTAGTGCGGGAGGGCCTGGTGAGCAGTTCTTC. The chain has TRBV20-1 and TRBJ2-1, with 9 positions matching TRBD2. The CDR3 extends over 13 amino acids. Losses at the gene ends were 3 bases for V and 9 bases for J; bases not matched to a gene: 6. CDR1 is DFQATT, CDR2 SNEGSKA, per germline (reference sequence).

The rearrangement links TRBV10-3 to TRBJ2-5, with D possibly being TRBD2 (6 bases). The CDR3 has 12 residues. V was clipped by 8 bases and J by 3 bases, with 10 bases between them. From germline, CDR1 is ENHRY and CDR2 SYGVKD. CDR3 nucleotides: TGTGCCATCGGGGAGCGGGAAGAGACCCAGTACTTC. As protein: CAIGEREETQYF.

The chain has TRBV11-3 and TRBJ1-5; 7 bases align to TRBD1. This CDR3 is built from 17 residues. The germline CDR1 and CDR2 sequences are SGHNT and YENEEA. J lost 0 bases, V lost 0 bases, and 5 bases had no gene match. In nucleotides, the CDR3 is TGTGCCAGCAGCTTAGATCCCGACAGGGATAGCAATCAGCCCCAGCATTTT. Its translation is CASSLDPDRDSNQPQHF.

The chain employs TRBV27 and TRBJ2-7; possibly TRBD2 for D (6 bases). The CDR3 extends over 14 amino acids. V was pared by 10 bases and J by 6 bases, with 22 bases between. The germline gives CDR1 MNHEY, CDR2 SMNVEV (reference sequence). CDR3: CATSYIGRNREQYF. CDR3 in DNA: TGTGCCACCTCTTACATCGGGAGAAATCGCGAGCAGTACTTC.

The J gene is TRBJ2-3, the V gene TRBV30, with 13 nucleotides matching TRBD2. The CDR3 loop spans 16 amino acids. Germline CDR1 is GTSNPN and CDR2 is SVGIG (reference sequence). V lost 1 base to trimming and J lost 5 bases; unmatched junction nucleotides: 6. The DNA for the CDR3 is TGTGCCTGGAGTGCAGGGACTAGCGGGATTGAAGATACGCAGTATTTT. It is translated as CAWSAGTSGIEDTQYF.

This clone appeared a single time. V usage is TRBV28 and J usage is TRBJ1-2; D is perhaps TRBD1 (5 bases). The CDR3 covers 14 residues. V lost 8 bases and J lost 4, with 17 bases in between. Germline values: CDR1 MDHEN, CDR2 SYDVKM. CDR3 DNA: TGTGCCAGCGTCCCCTCTCAGGGTGGCTATGGCTACACCTTC. This sequence encodes CASVPSQGGYGYTF.

J is TRBJ1-4 and V is TRBV28, with TRBD1 identical over 8 bases. The CDR3 sequence is 16 residues long. The germline CDR1 and CDR2 sequences are MDHEN and SYDVKM. The V segment lost 7 bases and the J segment 0 bases; nucleotides outside the gene matches: 7. For the CDR3, the DNA is TGTGCCAGCACCGACAGGGGCGCCGCAACTAATGAAAAACTGTTTTTT. It is translated as CASTDRGAATNEKLFF.

The chain recombines TRBV9 with TRBJ1-3, with D possibly TRBD1 on 6 matching bases. V dropped 0 bases and J dropped 0 bases, with 16 bases sitting between them. Germline V lookup: CDR1 SGDLS, CDR2 YYNGEE. The CDR3 has 18 amino acids. CDR3 in DNA: TGTGCCAGCAGCGTAGCGGATTGGACAGCCAGCTCTGGAAACACCATATATTTT. As protein: CASSVADWTASSGNTIYF.

The chain joins TRBV18 to TRBJ2-1, with 13 bases aligning to TRBD2. Trimming at V came to 4 bases and at J to 5 bases, leaving 5 bases not matched to a gene. The CDR3 is made up of 16 amino acids. Germline V lookup: CDR1 KGHSH, CDR2 LQKENI. The CDR3 region is CASSLTLAGGDNEQFF. CDR3 coding DNA: TGTGCCAGCTCACTAACACTAGCGGGAGGGGACAATGAGCAGTTCTTC. The whole variable domain, remainder taken from reference TRBV18 and TRBJ2-1, is NAGVMQNPRHLVRRRGQEARLRCSPMKGHSHVYWYRQLPEEGLKFMVYLQKENIIDESGMPKERFSAEFPKEGPSILRIQQVVRGDSAAYFCASSLTLAGGDNEQFFGPGTRLTVL.

The chain has TRBV5-1 and TRBJ2-2; a possible D gene is TRBD1 (5 bases). The V and J ends lost 1 base and 2 bases respectively, with 12 bases between them. The CDR3 is 16 amino acids. CDR1 and CDR2 (germline): SGHRS, YFSETQ. CDR3 loop: CASSLSQGDNTGELFF. The CDR3 bases are TGCGCCAGCAGCTTGAGCCAGGGCGATAACACCGGGGAGCTGTTTTTT.

The chain links TRBV27 to TRBJ2-3; 12 positions agree with TRBD2. The J segment lost 1 base and the V segment lost 6 bases, leaving 5 bases of the junction unmatched. The CDR3 sequence is 16 residues long. In germline, CDR1 is MNHEY, CDR2 SMNVEV (reference sequence). The CDR3 protein is CASSLASGRGTDTQYF. CDR3 DNA: TGTGCCAGCAGCCTGGCTAGCGGGAGGGGCACAGATACGCAGTATTTT.

There are a few counts of this clone. The chain is built from TRBV20-1 and TRBJ2-3; D perhaps matches TRBD2 (6 bases). The germline CDR1 and CDR2 sequences are DFQATT and SNEGSKA (reference sequence). The CDR3 is 17 amino acids. Trimming left V 3 bases short and J 6 bases short, with 25 bases between. The CDR3: CSASDGGGTEAYDTQYF. DNA of the CDR3: TGCAGTGCTAGTGACGGTGGCGGGACGGAGGCCTACGATACGCAGTATTTT.

The V gene is TRBV27, the J gene TRBJ1-5; TRBD1 is a possible D gene (5 bases). Germline V gene data show CDR1 as MNHEY and CDR2 as SMNVEV (reference sequence). Trimming pared 2 bases from V and 7 bases from J, leaving 9 bases between. The CDR3 runs 13 residues. The CDR3 is CASSLGRVQPQHF. CDR3 in DNA: TGTGCCAGCAGTTTAGGCAGGGTCCAGCCCCAGCATTTT.

This clone was detected only a few times. CDR3: CSVSGGVLGTQYF. The CDR3 DNA reads as TGCAGCGTTTCGGGAGGGGTGCTGGGTACGCAGTATTTT. The chain employs TRBV29-1 and TRBJ2-3; 8 bases align to TRBD2. The J segment lost 8 bases and the V segment lost 5 bases, leaving 9 bases of the junction unmatched. The germline V gene encodes CDR1 SQVTM and CDR2 ANQGSEA. The CDR3 totals 13 residues.